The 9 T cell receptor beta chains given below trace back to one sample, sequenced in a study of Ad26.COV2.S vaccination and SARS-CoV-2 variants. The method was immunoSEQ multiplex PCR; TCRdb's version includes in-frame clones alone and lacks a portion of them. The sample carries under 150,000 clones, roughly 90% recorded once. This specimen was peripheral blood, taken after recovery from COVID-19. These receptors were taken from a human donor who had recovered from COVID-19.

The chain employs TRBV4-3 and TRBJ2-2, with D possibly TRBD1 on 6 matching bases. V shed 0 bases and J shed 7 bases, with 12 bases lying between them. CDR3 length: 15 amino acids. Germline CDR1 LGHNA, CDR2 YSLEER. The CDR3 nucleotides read TGCGCCAGCAGCCAAGAGTACAGGGCGGGCGGGGAGCTGTTTTTT. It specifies CASSQEYRAGGELFF.

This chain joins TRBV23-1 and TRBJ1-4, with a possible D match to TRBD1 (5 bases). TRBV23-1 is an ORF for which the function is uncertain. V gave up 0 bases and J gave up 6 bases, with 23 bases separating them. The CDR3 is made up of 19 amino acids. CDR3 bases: TGCGCCAGCAGTCAATCTAAGGACCAGGGCCCCTCAAGTGATGAAAAACTGTTTTTT. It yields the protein CASSQSKDQGPSSDEKLFF.

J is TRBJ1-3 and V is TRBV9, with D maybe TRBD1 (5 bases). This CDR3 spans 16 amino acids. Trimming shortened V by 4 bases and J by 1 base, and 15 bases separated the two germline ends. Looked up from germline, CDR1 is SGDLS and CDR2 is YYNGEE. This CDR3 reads CASSLRGHGSGNTIYF. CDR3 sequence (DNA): TGTGCCAGCAGCCTCCGGGGCCACGGATCTGGAAACACCATATATTTT.

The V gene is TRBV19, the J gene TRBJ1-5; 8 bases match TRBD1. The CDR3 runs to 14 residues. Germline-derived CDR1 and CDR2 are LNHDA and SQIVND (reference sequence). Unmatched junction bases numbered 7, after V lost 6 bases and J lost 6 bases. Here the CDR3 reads CASREGQALQPQHF. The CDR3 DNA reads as TGTGCCAGTAGAGAGGGACAGGCTCTTCAGCCCCAGCATTTT.

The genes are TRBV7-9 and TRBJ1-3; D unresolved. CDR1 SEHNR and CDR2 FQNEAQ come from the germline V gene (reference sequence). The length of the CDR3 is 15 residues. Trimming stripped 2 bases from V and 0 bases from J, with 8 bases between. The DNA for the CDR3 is TGTGCCAGCAGCTTACGCCATGCCTCTGGAAACACCATATATTTT. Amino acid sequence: CASSLRHASGNTIYF.

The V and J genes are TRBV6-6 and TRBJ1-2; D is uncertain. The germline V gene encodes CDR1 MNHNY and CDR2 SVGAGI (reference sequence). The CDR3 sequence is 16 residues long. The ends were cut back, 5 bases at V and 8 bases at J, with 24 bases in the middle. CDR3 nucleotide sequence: TGTGCCAGCAGTAGAGAAGACTCGAGAGGCCGCGAGGGCTACACCTTC. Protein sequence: CASSREDSRGREGYTF.

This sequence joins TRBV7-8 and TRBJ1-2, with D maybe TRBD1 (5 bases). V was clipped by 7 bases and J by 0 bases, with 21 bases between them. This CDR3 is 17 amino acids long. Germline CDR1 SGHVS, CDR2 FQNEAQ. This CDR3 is CASTDRDPEGPNYGYTF. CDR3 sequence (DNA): TGTGCCAGCACCGACCGGGACCCAGAAGGCCCTAACTATGGCTACACCTTC.

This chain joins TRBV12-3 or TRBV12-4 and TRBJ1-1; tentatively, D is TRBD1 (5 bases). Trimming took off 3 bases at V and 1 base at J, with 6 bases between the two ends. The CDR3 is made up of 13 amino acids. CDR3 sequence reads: CASSFGANTEAFF. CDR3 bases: TGTGCCAGCAGTTTTGGGGCGAACACTGAAGCTTTCTTT.

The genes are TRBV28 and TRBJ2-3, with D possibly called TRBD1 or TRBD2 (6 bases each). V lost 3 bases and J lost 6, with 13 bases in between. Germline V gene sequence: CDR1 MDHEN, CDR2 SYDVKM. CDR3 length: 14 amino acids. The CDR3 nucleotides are TGTGCCAGCAGTTTTCGGGGGCGCGGGGATACGCAGTATTTT. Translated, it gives CASSFRGRGDTQYF.